Shown below are 10 T cell receptor beta chains from a single sample sequenced in a study of cytomegalovirus exposure and HLA in healthy donors. The PCR employed 60 Vbeta primers together with 13 Jbeta primers. The repertoire was sequenced with immunoSEQ multiplex PCR; TCRdb's copy has only in-frame clones and lacks some. This table holds fewer than 200,000 clones, roughly 84% found once. Material: PBMCs. These receptors were obtained from a male donor in good health and CMV-seronegative.

The genes are TRBV28 and TRBJ2-5; TRBD2 matches 13 bases. The CDR3 is 18 amino acids. CDR1 and CDR2 (germline): MDHEN, SYDVKM. Trimming removed 5 bases from V and 3 bases from J; junction bases left unmatched: 12. CDR3 in amino acids: CASSTAGTSGTTEETQYF. The CDR3 DNA is TGTGCCAGCAGTACCGCCGGGACTAGCGGGACCACGGAAGAGACCCAGTACTTC.

This clone was seen only once. The chain recombines TRBV19 with TRBJ1-4; no clear D gene. This CDR3 contains 15 residues. From germline, CDR1 is LNHDA and CDR2 SQIVND (reference sequence). With 7 bases removed from V and 0 bases from J, the gap between germline ends came to 12 bases. The CDR3 loop reads CASKRGEATNEKLFF. In nucleotides, the CDR3 is TGTGCCAGTAAACGCGGCGAAGCAACTAATGAAAAACTGTTTTTT.

CDR3 region: CASSTRTGGQPQHF. Here the CDR3 DNA reads TGTGCCAGCAGTACCCGGACAGGGGGACAGCCCCAGCATTTT. The genes are TRBV27 and TRBJ1-5; TRBD1 agrees at 10 bases. The V gene's germline CDR1 is MNHEY and CDR2 SMNVEV (reference sequence). V lost 5 bases to trimming and J lost 7 bases; unmatched junction nucleotides: 5. The CDR3 is made up of 14 amino acids.

The chain recombines TRBV10-3 with TRBJ2-5; the match to TRBD2 covers 14 bases. Germline assignment: CDR1 ENHRY and CDR2 SYGVKD. The CDR3 extends over 16 amino acids. V shed 7 bases, J shed 5 bases, and the junction held 9 bases outside the gene matches. CDR3 in amino acids: CAIKGTSGSIQETQYF. As DNA, the CDR3 is TGTGCCATCAAGGGGACTAGCGGGAGTATTCAGGAGACCCAGTACTTC.

The rearrangement links TRBV5-6 to TRBJ1-5; D remains ambiguous. Germline V gene sequence: CDR1 SGHDT, CDR2 YYEEEE. The CDR3 is 14 residues long. Trimming removed 4 bases at V and 1 base at J, with 9 bases between. CDR3 sequence reads: CASSRPGSNQPQHF. DNA for the CDR3: TGTGCCAGCAGCAGACCGGGAAGCAATCAGCCCCAGCATTTT.

CDR3 coding DNA: TGTGCCAGCAGCATCGGACAGGGTACCCACAATGAGCAGTTCTTC. Translated: CASSIGQGTHNEQFF. The rearrangement joins TRBV9 to TRBJ2-1, with 8 bases matching TRBD1. V shed 4 bases, J shed 5 bases, and the junction held 8 bases outside the gene matches. CDR1 SGDLS and CDR2 YYNGEE come from the germline V gene. There are 15 residues in the CDR3.

The chain uses TRBV5-6 and TRBJ2-3; D unresolved. Deletions cut 0 bases from V and 2 bases from J, with 7 bases between. CDR1 is SGHDT, CDR2 YYEEEE, per germline. CDR3 length equals 14 residues. CDR3 sequence: CASSLATYTDTQYF. DNA for the CDR3: TGTGCCAGCAGCTTGGCAACTTACACAGATACGCAGTATTTT.

This clone was counted a single time. The germline gene is not matched at one end of the junction; a read error may be the cause. V usage is TRBV6-5 and J usage is TRBJ2-5, with TRBD1 identical over 7 bases. Germline V gene lookup returns CDR1 MNHEY and CDR2 SVGAGI. This CDR3 has 14 amino acids. CDR3 bases: TGTGCCAGCAGTTACTCCCCTACTGACAGGGCCGCCGACTTC. Translated: CASSYSPTDRAADF.

This sequence joins TRBV6-6 and TRBJ1-3, with D possibly TRBD1 on 5 matching bases. Germline V gene sequence: CDR1 MNHNY, CDR2 SVGAGI (reference sequence). Between the trimmed V and J ends, which lost 4 bases and 2 bases, there was a span of 12 bases. The CDR3 runs 15 residues. Written as DNA, the CDR3 is TGTGCCAGCAGTTCTCAGGGAACGGCTGGAAACACCATATATTTT. Amino acid sequence: CASSSQGTAGNTIYF.

The V call is TRBV5-4, the J call TRBJ2-3; TRBD2 agrees at 10 bases. The V segment lost 5 bases and the J segment 6 bases; nucleotides outside the gene matches: 15. The germline V gene has CDR1 SGHNT and CDR2 YYREEE (reference sequence). There are 17 residues in the CDR3. In DNA form, the CDR3 reads TGTGCCAGCAGTCCACCCCGAGCGGGGGGGCCGTCGGATACGCAGTATTTT. This encodes CASSPPRAGGPSDTQYF.